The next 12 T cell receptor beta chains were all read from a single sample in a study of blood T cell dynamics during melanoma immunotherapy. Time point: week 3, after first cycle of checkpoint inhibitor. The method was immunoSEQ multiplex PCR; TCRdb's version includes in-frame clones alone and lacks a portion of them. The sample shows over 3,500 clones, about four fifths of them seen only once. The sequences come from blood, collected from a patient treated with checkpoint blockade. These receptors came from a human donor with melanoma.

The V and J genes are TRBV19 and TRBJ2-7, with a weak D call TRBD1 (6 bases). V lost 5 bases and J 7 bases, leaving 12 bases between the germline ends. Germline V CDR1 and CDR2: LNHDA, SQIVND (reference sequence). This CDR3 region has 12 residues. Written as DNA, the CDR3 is TGTGCCAGTAGTGGTGGGGGCCGGGAGCAGTACTTC. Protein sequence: CASSGGGREQYF.

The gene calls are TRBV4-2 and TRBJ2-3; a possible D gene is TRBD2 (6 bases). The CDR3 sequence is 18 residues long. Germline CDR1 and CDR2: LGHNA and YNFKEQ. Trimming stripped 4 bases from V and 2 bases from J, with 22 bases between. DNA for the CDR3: TGTGCCAGCAGCCCGCGTTGGGGGTCGGGGGAGTACACAGATACGCAGTATTTT. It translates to CASSPRWGSGEYTDTQYF.

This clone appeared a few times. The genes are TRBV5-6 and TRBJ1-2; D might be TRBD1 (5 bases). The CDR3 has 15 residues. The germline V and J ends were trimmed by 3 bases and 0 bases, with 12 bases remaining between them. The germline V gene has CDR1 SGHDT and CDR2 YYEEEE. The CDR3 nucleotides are TGTGCCAGCAGCTCCCTGGGGACTACTAACTATGGCTACACCTTC. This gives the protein CASSSLGTTNYGYTF. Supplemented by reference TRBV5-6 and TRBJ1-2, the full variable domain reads DAGVTQSPTHLIKTRGQQVTLRCSPKSGHDTVSWYQQALGQGPQFIFQYYEEEERQRGNFPDRFSGHQFPNYSSELNVNALLLGDSALYLCASSSLGTTNYGYTFGSGTRLTVV.

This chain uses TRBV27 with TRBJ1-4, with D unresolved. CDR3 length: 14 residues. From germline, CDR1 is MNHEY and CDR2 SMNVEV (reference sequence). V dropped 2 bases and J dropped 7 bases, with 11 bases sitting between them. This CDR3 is CASSLTQKGEKLFF. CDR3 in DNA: TGTGCCAGCAGTTTAACCCAAAAGGGTGAAAAACTGTTTTTT.

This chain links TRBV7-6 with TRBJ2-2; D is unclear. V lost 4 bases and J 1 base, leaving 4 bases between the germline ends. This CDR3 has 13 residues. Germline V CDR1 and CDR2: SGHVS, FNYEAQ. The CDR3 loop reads CASSSRNTGELFF. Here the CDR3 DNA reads TGTGCCAGCAGCTCGCGGAACACCGGGGAGCTGTTTTTT.

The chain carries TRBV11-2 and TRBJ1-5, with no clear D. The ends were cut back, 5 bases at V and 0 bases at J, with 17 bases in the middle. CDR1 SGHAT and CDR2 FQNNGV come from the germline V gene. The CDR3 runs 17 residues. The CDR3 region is CASSLLRADISNQPQHF. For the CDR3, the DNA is TGTGCCAGCAGCCTTCTTAGGGCGGATATTAGCAATCAGCCCCAGCATTTT. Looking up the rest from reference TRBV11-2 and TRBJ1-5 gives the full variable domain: EAGVAQSPRYKIIEKRQSVAFWCNPISGHATLYWYQQILGQGPKLLIQFQNNGVVDDSQLPKDRFSAERLKGVDSTLKIQPAKLEDSAVYLCASSLLRADISNQPQHFGDGTRLSIL.

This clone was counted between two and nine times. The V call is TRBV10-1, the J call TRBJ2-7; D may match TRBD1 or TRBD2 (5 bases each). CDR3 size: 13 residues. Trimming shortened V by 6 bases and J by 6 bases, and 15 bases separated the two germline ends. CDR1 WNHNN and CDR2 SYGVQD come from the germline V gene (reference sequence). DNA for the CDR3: TGCGCCAGCAGCCGGGACCGCCTGGGCGAGCAGTACTTC. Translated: CASSRDRLGEQYF.

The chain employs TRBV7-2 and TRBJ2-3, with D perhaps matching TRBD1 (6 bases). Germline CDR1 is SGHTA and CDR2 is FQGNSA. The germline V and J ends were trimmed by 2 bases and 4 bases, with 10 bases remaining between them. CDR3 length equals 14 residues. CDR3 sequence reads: CASSLSQGSDTQYF. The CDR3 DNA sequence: TGTGCCAGCAGCTTAAGCCAGGGGTCAGATACGCAGTATTTT. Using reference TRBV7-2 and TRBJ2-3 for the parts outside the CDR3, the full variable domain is GAGVSQSPSNKVTEKGKDVELRCDPISGHTALYWYRQSLGQGLEFLIYFQGNSAPDKSGLPSDRFSAERTGGSVSTLTIQRTQQEDSAVYLCASSLSQGSDTQYFGPGTRLTVL.

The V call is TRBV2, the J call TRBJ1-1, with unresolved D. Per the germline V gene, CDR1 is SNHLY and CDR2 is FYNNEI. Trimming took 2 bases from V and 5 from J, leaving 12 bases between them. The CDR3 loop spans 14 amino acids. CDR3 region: CASSERIPGTEAFF. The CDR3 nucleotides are TGTGCCAGCAGTGAAAGAATCCCAGGTACTGAAGCTTTCTTT.

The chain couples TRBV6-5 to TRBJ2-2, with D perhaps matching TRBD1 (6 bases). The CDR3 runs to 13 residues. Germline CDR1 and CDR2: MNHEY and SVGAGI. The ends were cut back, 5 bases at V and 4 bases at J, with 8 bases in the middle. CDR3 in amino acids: CASSPGVTGELFF. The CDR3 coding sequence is TGTGCCAGCAGTCCAGGGGTCACCGGGGAGCTGTTTTTT.

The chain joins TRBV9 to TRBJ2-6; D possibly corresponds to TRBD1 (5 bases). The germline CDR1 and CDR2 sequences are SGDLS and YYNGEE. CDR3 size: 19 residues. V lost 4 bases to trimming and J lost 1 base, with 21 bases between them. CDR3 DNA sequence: TGTGCCAGCAGCCCCCGGACAATAGGTGGTCTTTCTGGGGCCAACGTCCTGACTTTC. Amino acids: CASSPRTIGGLSGANVLTF.

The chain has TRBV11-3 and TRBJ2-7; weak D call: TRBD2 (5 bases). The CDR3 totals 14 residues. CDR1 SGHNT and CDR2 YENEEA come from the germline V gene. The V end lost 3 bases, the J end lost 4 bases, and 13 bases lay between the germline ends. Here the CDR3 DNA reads TGTGCCAGCAGCTTCGTCGGCGGGTCTTACGAGCAGTACTTC. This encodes CASSFVGGSYEQYF.